Detailed here is one T cell receptor beta chain. This receptor's antigen is unknown. Base qualities were left out, and no much larger clone turns up one base away. The CDR3 holds 14 amino acids from the cysteine to the phenylalanine. Only the CDR3 part of the read is kept: 42 bases, read in frame from the first base. CDR1 and CDR2 are drawn from the germline V gene: SGHVS, FNYEAQ. The germline ends are 15 bases apart after V is trimmed by 4 bases and J by 5 bases. Each collaborating institution followed its own protocols to collect whole blood in K2EDTA tubes. For TCRbeta analysis, collaborators shipped samples in one of three forms: frozen whole blood, isolated PBMCs, or DNA extracted from either of those sample types. The immunoSEQ Assay, a bias-controlled multiplex PCR, was used to amplify TCRbeta CDR3 regions from genomic DNA. The authors processed their data as follows. Nucleated cell counts per sample were estimated from amplification of reference gene primers within the assay. Sequence reads were collapsed and filtered to measure the absolute abundance of every unique TCRbeta CDR3 rearrangement. For each sample, productive Simpson clonality was calculated by taking the square root of Simpson's diversity index across productive rearrangements. Entries here come from immuneACCESS through TCRdb and include only in-frame sequences with V and J called. Some clones fail to appear in such tables; in the studies checked, an unresolved V gene covers under half of the shortfall, and the cause of the remainder is unknown. V, J and clone size reflect that table, while D and trimming were determined from the DNA. This sample holds roughly 100,000 clones; more than 70% were observed only once. Of the sample, 4.8% is held by the ten largest clones.

The data originate from a study of blood T cell repertoires in COVID-19 (dated by TCRdb to 2018 to 2020). The study in broad terms: Collaborator samples came from the United States, Italy and Spain and covered acute and convalescent phases of COVID-19. Nearly every sample came with metadata listing a de-identified subject ID, COVID-19 status, age in years and sex. HLA class I and class II types, where available, came from metadata supplied by the sample provider rather than from assay-based typing. Samples came from the ongoing ImmuneRACE study (first 160 participants) plus 1,254 subjects from 6 global collaborators. Deeply sampled blood TCRbeta repertoires from subjects exposed to, actively infected with, or recovered from COVID-19 were included in the dataset. A freely available public database, intended as a resource for researchers studying the immune response to SARS-CoV-2, is where the repertoires were released. The prospective study material was composed of cDNA or gDNA derived from T cells, B-cell-depleted T cells, or PBMCs. Study-wide conclusions, independent of this receptor: How much clinical and demographic metadata was included differed by source and by participant, and the metadata was provided uncurated.

The V and J segments used are TRBV7-6 and TRBJ2-7; TRBD1 might be the D gene, on 6 matching bases. The source of this sequence is an elderly woman with active COVID-19. The material sequenced was peripheral blood. The nucleotides read TGTGCCAGCAGCTCCTCGGGACAAAGAAACGAGCAGTACTTC. It is translated as CASSSSGQRNEQYF.